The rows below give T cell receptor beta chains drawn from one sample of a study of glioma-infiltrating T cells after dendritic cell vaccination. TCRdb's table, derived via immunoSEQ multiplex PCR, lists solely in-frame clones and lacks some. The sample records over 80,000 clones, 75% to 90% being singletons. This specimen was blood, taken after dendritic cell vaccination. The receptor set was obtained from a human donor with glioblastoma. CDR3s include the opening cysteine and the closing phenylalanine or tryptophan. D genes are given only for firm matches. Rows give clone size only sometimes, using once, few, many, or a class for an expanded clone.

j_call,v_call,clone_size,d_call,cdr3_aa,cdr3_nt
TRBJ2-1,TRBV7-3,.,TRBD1,CASSNRGSAASGEQFF,TGTGCCAGCAGCAACAGGGGTAGCGCTGCATCGGGGGAGCAGTTCTTC
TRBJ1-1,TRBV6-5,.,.,CASSQQGWGRTEAFF,TGTGCCAGCAGCCAACAAGGATGGGGGCGCACTGAAGCTTTCTTT
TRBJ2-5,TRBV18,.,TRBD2,CASSRRGQETQYF,TGTGCCAGCTCCCGGCGGGGGCAAGAGACCCAGTACTTC
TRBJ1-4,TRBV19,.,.,CASSMGREREKLFF,TGTGCCAGTAGTATGGGCAGGGAACGGGAAAAACTGTTTTTT
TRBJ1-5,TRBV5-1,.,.,CASSPGGLDSNQPQHF,TGCGCCAGCAGCCCGGGGGGACTGGATTCCAATCAGCCCCAGCATTTT
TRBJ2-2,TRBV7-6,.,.,CASSPEVELFF,TGTGCCAGCAGCCCTGAGGTGGAGCTGTTTTTT
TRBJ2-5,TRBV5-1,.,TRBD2,CASSLWLAGTGQETQYF,TGCGCCAGCAGCTTGTGGCTAGCGGGGACTGGCCAAGAGACCCAGTACTTC
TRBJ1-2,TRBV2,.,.,CASSLRQASDGYTF,TGTGCCAGCAGCCTTAGACAGGCCTCGGATGGCTACACCTTC
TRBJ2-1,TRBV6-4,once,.,CASSPTGYNEQFF,TGTGCCAGCAGTCCTACAGGTTACAATGAGCAGTTCTTC
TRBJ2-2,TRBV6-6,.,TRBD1,CASSLGTGGAGELFF,TGTGCCAGCAGTTTAGGGACAGGGGGGGCCGGGGAGCTGTTTTTT
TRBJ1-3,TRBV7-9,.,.,CASSFDLTGYGNTIYF,TGTGCCAGCAGTTTCGACCTCACAGGGTATGGAAACACCATATATTTT
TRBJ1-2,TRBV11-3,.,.,CASSLDNTDEYYGYTF,TGTGCCAGCAGCTTAGATAATACAGATGAATACTATGGCTACACCTTC
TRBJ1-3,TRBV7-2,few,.,CASSPGQGNTIYF,TGTGCCAGCAGCCCCGGACAGGGAAACACCATATATTTT
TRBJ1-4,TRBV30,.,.,CAWSVGRVTNEKLFF,TGTGCCTGGAGTGTAGGGAGGGTGACTAATGAAAAACTGTTTTTT
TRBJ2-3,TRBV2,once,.,CASEVSADTQYF,TGTGCCAGCGAAGTTAGTGCAGATACGCAGTATTTT
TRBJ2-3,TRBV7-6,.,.,CASSLRGRDGTDTQYF,TGTGCCAGCAGCTTAAGAGGGCGGGACGGCACAGATACGCAGTATTTT
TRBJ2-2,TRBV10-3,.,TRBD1,CAIRTDRANAGELFF,TGTGCCATCAGGACGGACAGGGCTAACGCCGGGGAGCTGTTTTTT
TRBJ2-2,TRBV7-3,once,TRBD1,CASSLTGQGAIPGELFF,TGTGCCAGCAGCTTAACAGGACAGGGGGCGATTCCCGGGGAGCTGTTTTTT
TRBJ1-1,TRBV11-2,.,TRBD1,CASSPNQGTGVGAFF,TGTGCCAGCAGCCCAAACCAGGGGACAGGGGTCGGGGCTTTCTTT
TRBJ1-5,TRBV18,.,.,CASSSGSLNQPQHF,TGTGCCAGCTCGTCCGGGTCACTCAATCAGCCCCAGCATTTT
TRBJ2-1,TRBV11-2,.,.,CASSLVLAVGNEQFF,TGTGCCAGCAGCTTAGTCTTAGCGGTTGGCAATGAGCAGTTCTTC
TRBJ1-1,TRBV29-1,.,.,CSATSRDEYTEAFF,TGCAGCGCCACCTCCAGGGATGAGTACACTGAAGCTTTCTTT